The 26 T cell receptor beta chains reported below all come from one sample, sequenced in a study of control samples from healthy donors and cancer patients (TCRdb year 2020). Libraries came from the immunoSEQ multiplex PCR assay. TCRdb took this table from immuneACCESS and kept in-frame rearrangements with V and J called. Such tables lack part of the clones; where checked against another copy, unresolved V genes explain under half of the gap, and the rest is unexplained. The sample yields about 51,000 clones; 85% to 90% were counted once. The biggest ten clones account for about 39% of the sample. Sequenced input: PBMCs. The receptors were sampled from a man aged 50 to 60 with head and neck cancer.

The DNA for the CDR3 is TGTGCCAGCAGCCAAGATTCGGGGTACGAGCAGTACTTC. This gives the protein CASSQDSGYEQYF. The chain combines TRBV3-1 (or the pseudogene TRBV3-2) with TRBJ2-7, with D perhaps matching TRBD2 (5 bases). CDR1 is LGHDT, CDR2 YNNKEL, per germline (reference sequence). The CDR3 has 13 amino acids. The V end was cut by 0 bases, the J end by 4 bases, with 7 bases between.

This chain connects TRBV3-1 (or the pseudogene TRBV3-2) to TRBJ2-3; D unresolved. The V and J ends lost 1 base and 8 bases respectively, with 10 bases between them. This CDR3 has 13 residues. Germline CDR1 reads LGHDT; CDR2 reads YNNKEL (reference sequence). Here the CDR3 DNA reads TGTGCCAGCAGCCAAGGTCTACCCGTTACGCAGTATTTT. It codes for CASSQGLPVTQYF.

The chain has TRBV4-1 and TRBJ2-4; D is undetermined. V was trimmed by 4 bases and J by 3 bases, leaving 16 bases between them. The CDR3 consists of 16 residues. The V gene's germline CDR1 is MGHRA and CDR2 YSYEKL. The CDR3 spells CASSPGPAVDKNIQYF. Here the CDR3 DNA reads TGCGCCAGCAGCCCCGGCCCGGCGGTGGACAAAAACATTCAGTACTTC.

This chain joins TRBV5-1 and TRBJ2-6, with D unresolved. Deletions cut 2 bases from V and 0 bases from J, with 9 bases between. This CDR3 is built from 16 residues. Germline CDR1 is SGHRS and CDR2 is YFSETQ. The CDR3 reads CASSLVGFSGANVLTF. The CDR3 nucleotides read TGCGCCAGCAGCTTAGTAGGTTTCTCTGGGGCCAACGTCCTGACTTTC.

This rearrangement joins TRBV4-3 to TRBJ1-1; a weak D match, TRBD1 (6 bases). The CDR3 is 15 amino acids. The germline gives CDR1 LGHNA, CDR2 YSLEER. Trimming cost V 0 bases and J 6 bases, with 14 bases left between them. Here the CDR3 reads CASSQEVGGLAEAFF. CDR3 nucleotide sequence: TGCGCCAGCAGCCAAGAGGTCGGGGGGCTCGCTGAAGCTTTCTTT.

The gene calls are TRBV28 and TRBJ2-1, with a possible D match to TRBD2 (6 bases). The CDR3 totals 15 residues. V was cut by 8 bases and J by 9 bases, with 23 bases left in between. Looked up from germline, CDR1 is MDHEN and CDR2 is SYDVKM. The CDR3 DNA follows: TGTGCCAGCCTAGGGTTCGGGACCTCCGGGGGTGAGCAGTTCTTC. Amino acid sequence: CASLGFGTSGGEQFF.

The genes are TRBV18 and TRBJ1-1; the D is unclear. V lost 3 bases to trimming and J lost 4 bases, with 3 bases between them. Per germline, CDR1 KGHSH and CDR2 LQKENI. This CDR3 has 11 amino acids. CDR3 residues: CASSPSTEAFF. As DNA, the CDR3 is TGTGCCAGCTCACCTAGCACTGAAGCTTTCTTT.

The chain is built from TRBV9 and TRBJ2-2; D not certain. The length of the CDR3 is 12 residues. V was pared by 4 bases and J by 6 bases, with 7 bases between. From germline, CDR1 is SGDLS and CDR2 YYNGEE. The CDR3: CASSPPAGELFF. The CDR3 DNA follows: TGTGCCAGCAGCCCCCCCGCCGGGGAGCTGTTTTTT.

V is TRBV19 and J is TRBJ1-5; 7 bases match TRBD1. The trim removed 6 bases at V and 4 bases at J, leaving 9 bases unmatched. The CDR3 loop spans 15 amino acids. Germline V gene data show CDR1 as LNHDA and CDR2 as SQIVND (reference sequence). The CDR3: CASSQTGTGNQPQHF. The CDR3 DNA follows: TGTGCCAGTAGCCAGACAGGGACTGGGAATCAGCCCCAGCATTTT.

The V and J genes are TRBV27 and TRBJ2-7; unclear D gene. V was pared by 3 bases and J by 4 bases, with 13 bases between. CDR3 length: 14 amino acids. From germline, CDR1 is MNHEY and CDR2 SMNVEV (reference sequence). The CDR3 sequence: CASSFGSDRYEQYF. The CDR3 DNA follows: TGTGCCAGCAGTTTTGGTAGTGATCGGTACGAGCAGTACTTC.

This chain connects TRBV3-1 (or the pseudogene TRBV3-2) to TRBJ2-1; the D gene is possibly TRBD2 (6 bases). V dropped 3 bases and J dropped 1 base, with 19 bases sitting between them. This CDR3 region has 18 residues. The germline V gene has CDR1 LGHDT and CDR2 YNNKEL (reference sequence). The CDR3 protein is CASSHVSGQGGSYNEQFF. The CDR3 bases are TGTGCCAGCAGCCATGTGTCTGGGCAGGGAGGATCCTACAATGAGCAGTTCTTC.

This chain uses TRBV7-2 with TRBJ1-2, with TRBD1 identical over 10 bases. Germline CDR1 SGHTA, CDR2 FQGNSA. The V segment lost 3 bases and the J segment 2 bases; nucleotides outside the gene matches: 12. The CDR3 runs 18 residues. The CDR3 is CASSLVLGTGASNYGYTF. For the CDR3, the DNA is TGTGCCAGCAGCTTGGTGCTCGGGACAGGGGCTTCAAACTATGGCTACACCTTC.

This sequence joins TRBV3-1 (or the pseudogene TRBV3-2) and TRBJ1-3; tentative D call: TRBD1 (6 bases). This CDR3 contains 14 residues. The germline gives CDR1 LGHDT, CDR2 YNNKEL (reference sequence). The V end was cut by 2 bases, the J end by 4 bases, with 9 bases between. CDR3 DNA: TGTGCCAGCAGCCAACAGGGGACCGGAAACACCATATATTTT. This gives the protein CASSQQGTGNTIYF.

The gene calls are TRBV2 and TRBJ1-6; TRBD1 might be the D (5 bases). In germline, CDR1 is SNHLY, CDR2 FYNNEI. The CDR3 is 13 amino acids. Trimming shortened V by 7 bases and J by 9 bases, and 13 bases separated the two germline ends. CDR3 DNA: TGTGCCAGCAAGTGGGGCCGGGGTTCACCCCTCCACTTT. Its translation: CASKWGRGSPLHF.

The CDR3 coding sequence is TGTGCCAGCAGTCCAACGGGACAGGGGGTACACGAGCAGTACTTC. This encodes CASSPTGQGVHEQYF. V and J are TRBV28 and TRBJ2-7, with 11 bases identical to TRBD1. V trimming: 5 bases; J trimming: 5 bases; junction bases outside the gene matches: 8. CDR3 length equals 15 residues. CDR1 MDHEN and CDR2 SYDVKM come from the germline V gene. Based on the CDR3 plus reference TRBV28 and TRBJ2-7, the full variable domain is DVKVTQSSRYLVKRTGEKVFLECVQDMDHENMFWYRQDPGLGLRLIYFSYDVKMKEKGDIPEGYSVSREKKERFSLILESASTNQTSMYLCASSPTGQGVHEQYFGPGTRLTVT.

This rearrangement joins TRBV4-1 to TRBJ2-3; 8 nucleotides align to TRBD1. J gave up 0 bases and V 5 bases, and 7 bases lay outside the gene matches. This CDR3 region has 16 residues. Germline V lookup: CDR1 MGHRA, CDR2 YSYEKL. The CDR3 bases are TGCGCCAGCAGCTTAAGACAGGGGCTGAGCACAGATACGCAGTATTTT. Its translation: CASSLRQGLSTDTQYF.

The rearrangement links TRBV2 to TRBJ2-1, with D possibly called TRBD1 or TRBD2 (6 bases each). Trimming removed 3 bases at V and 6 bases at J, with 18 bases between. CDR1 SNHLY and CDR2 FYNNEI come from the germline V gene. The CDR3 runs 16 residues. The CDR3 reads CASSEGAGRSLNEQFF. The CDR3 DNA is TGTGCCAGCAGTGAGGGGGCGGGAAGGTCACTCAATGAGCAGTTCTTC.

The chain is built from TRBV4-1 and TRBJ2-1, with D possibly matching TRBD2 (5 bases). There are 11 residues in the CDR3. V lost 7 bases, J lost 8 bases, and 9 bases lay in between. The germline V gene encodes CDR1 MGHRA and CDR2 YSYEKL. The chain's CDR3 is CASMDWDEQFF. The DNA of the CDR3 is TGCGCCAGCATGGACTGGGATGAGCAGTTCTTC.

For this clone: The sample holds other DNA sequences that translate to the same CDR3. The chain combines TRBV7-3 with TRBJ2-2; weak D call: TRBD2 (6 bases). The CDR3 loop spans 14 amino acids. Between the trimmed V and J ends, which lost 4 bases and 1 base, there was a span of 7 bases. From germline, CDR1 is SGHTA and CDR2 FQGTGA. CDR3 in DNA: TGTGCCAGCAGCTCGGGACTGAACACCGGGGAGCTGTTTTTT. This encodes CASSSGLNTGELFF.

The genes are TRBV24-1 and TRBJ2-2, with 14 nucleotides matching TRBD2. The germline V gene encodes CDR1 KGHDR and CDR2 SFDVKD. V trimming: 7 bases; J trimming: 1 base; junction bases outside the gene matches: 4. The CDR3 sequence is 17 residues long. This CDR3 is CATSGTSGRENTGELFF. The CDR3 DNA is TGTGCCACCAGCGGGACTAGCGGGAGAGAGAACACCGGGGAGCTGTTTTTT.

The rearrangement links TRBV19 to TRBJ2-2; D remains unclear. Between the trimmed V and J ends, which lost 7 bases and 4 bases, there was a span of 4 bases. CDR1 is LNHDA, CDR2 SQIVND, per germline (reference sequence). The CDR3 spans 11 residues. In DNA, the CDR3 is TGTGCCAGTACCCTCACCGGGGAGCTGTTTTTT. It specifies CASTLTGELFF.

This clone occurred a few times. The gene calls are TRBV27 and TRBJ2-7; the D gene is possibly TRBD1 (6 bases). The CDR3 is made up of 14 amino acids. Trimming stripped 0 bases from V and 6 bases from J, with 12 bases between. Germline CDR1 and CDR2: MNHEY and SMNVEV (reference sequence). The CDR3 nucleotides are TGTGCCAGCAGTTTATCATGGGACACGGTCGAGCAGTACTTC. It yields the protein CASSLSWDTVEQYF.

The V call is TRBV6-5, the J call TRBJ1-2, with a weak D call TRBD1 (5 bases). The CDR3 spans 14 residues. V shed 7 bases and J shed 1 base, with 13 bases lying between them. Germline CDR1 MNHEY, CDR2 SVGAGI. In nucleotides, the CDR3 is TGTGCCAGCAACGGTCAGGACATTAACTATGGCTACACCTTC. As protein: CASNGQDINYGYTF.

The chain is built from TRBV4-1 and TRBJ2-6; no clear D gene. CDR1 MGHRA and CDR2 YSYEKL come from the germline V gene. V was cut by 7 bases and J by 5 bases, with 15 bases left in between. CDR3 size: 15 residues. The CDR3: CASNPLLGRANVLTF. DNA for the CDR3: TGCGCCAGCAACCCTCTGTTGGGCAGGGCCAACGTCCTGACTTTC.

The chain links TRBV9 to TRBJ1-2; D remains ambiguous. The V end was cut by 0 bases, the J end by 3 bases, with 9 bases between. The germline V gene encodes CDR1 SGDLS and CDR2 YYNGEE. This CDR3 is built from 14 residues. The CDR3 here is CASSVDEGDYGYTF. The CDR3 nucleotides are TGTGCCAGCAGCGTAGACGAGGGTGACTATGGCTACACCTTC.

The J gene is TRBJ1-5, the V gene TRBV5-1; 9 positions agree with TRBD1. The CDR3 totals 13 residues. Unmatched junction bases numbered 4, after V lost 5 bases and J lost 7 bases. Germline V gene lookup returns CDR1 SGHRS and CDR2 YFSETQ. For the CDR3, the DNA is TGCGCCAGCAGTTTGACAGGGGGGCAGCCCCAGCATTTT. Translating it yields CASSLTGGQPQHF.